Below are 22 T cell receptor beta chains sequenced from a single sample in a study of blood T cell repertoires in COVID-19. The data were produced by immunoSEQ multiplex PCR, yet TCRdb's version contains in-frame clones alone and is incomplete. Of roughly 80,000 clones listed, roughly 82% were seen once; the top ten hold around 11%. Sequencing was performed on peripheral blood. Receptors originate from a human donor in a cohort sampled during active COVID-19.

This clone appeared a few times. The genes are TRBV29-1 and TRBJ2-7, with a weak D call TRBD2 (5 bases). Between the trimmed V and J ends, which lost 7 bases and 3 bases, there was a span of 19 bases. The CDR3 is made up of 14 amino acids. Germline V gene data show CDR1 as SQVTM and CDR2 as ANQGSEA. CDR3 sequence (DNA): TGCAGCGCAACTTCGGAGCGGAGTTACTACGAGCAGTACTTC. It yields the protein CSATSERSYYEQYF.

This chain connects TRBV4-1 to TRBJ2-3, with TRBD1 identical over 9 bases. The CDR3 consists of 16 residues. The germline V gene has CDR1 MGHRA and CDR2 YSYEKL. The junction had 9 bases not matched to a gene; V was cut back by 4 bases and J by 4 bases. The CDR3 DNA is TGCGCCAGCAGCCCCCAGGGACAGGGTGGGGCAGATACGCAGTATTTT. Amino acids: CASSPQGQGGADTQYF.

The chain combines TRBV6-5 with TRBJ2-5, with D maybe TRBD1 (6 bases). Trimming cost V 5 bases and J 5 bases, with 18 bases left between them. Germline V gene lookup returns CDR1 MNHEY and CDR2 SVGAGI. This CDR3 is 15 amino acids long. CDR3 in amino acids: CASSRVVGAGETQYF. In DNA, the CDR3 is TGTGCCAGCAGTAGGGTGGTGGGGGCCGGGGAGACCCAGTACTTC.

About this clone: Germline is not matched at one junction end, which may reflect a read error. This chain uses TRBV7-7 with TRBJ1-4; D remains ambiguous. Germline V gene lookup returns CDR1 SSHAT and CDR2 FNYEAQ (reference sequence). This CDR3 contains 16 residues. The CDR3 nucleotides read TGTGCTAGCAGCTTTGGGAGCGGGTTGCCTAATGAAAAACTGTTTTTT. This encodes CASSFGSGLPNEKLFF. Full variable domain (outside the CDR3, taken from reference TRBV7-7 and TRBJ1-4): GAGVSQSPRYKVTKRGQDVTLRCDPISSHATLYWYQQALGQGPEFLTYFNYEAQPDKSGLPSDRFSAERPEGSISTLTIQRTEQRDSAMYRCASSFGSGLPNEKLFFGSGTQLSVL.

J is TRBJ2-7 and V is TRBV28; TRBD2 is a possible D gene (6 bases). CDR1 and CDR2 from the germline V gene are MDHEN and SYDVKM. Deletions cut 1 base from V and 4 bases from J, with 20 bases between. The CDR3 consists of 17 residues. The CDR3 region has the DNA TGTGCCAGCAGTTTATTGTCCGGGGCGGGGCCCCTGTACGAGCAGTACTTC. As protein: CASSLLSGAGPLYEQYF.

This clone was observed a few times. Given a much more abundant clone one base away, this may be a read error. In nucleotides, the CDR3 is TGTGCCAGCCGCGGGGAAGCGGGGGGGGGCCCCAGCACAGATACGCAGTATTTT. It translates to CASRGEAGGGPSTDTQYF. The rearrangement links TRBV11-2 to TRBJ2-3; 10 bases are a match to TRBD2. Trimming removed 8 bases from V and 0 bases from J; junction bases left unmatched: 14. Germline values: CDR1 SGHAT, CDR2 FQNNGV. CDR3 length: 18 amino acids.

V is TRBV28 and J is TRBJ1-6; no clear D gene. The CDR3 extends over 15 amino acids. The germline V gene has CDR1 MDHEN and CDR2 SYDVKM. V shed 5 bases and J shed 7 bases, with 15 bases lying between them. This CDR3 is CASSPSRGPNSPLHF. The CDR3 DNA sequence: TGTGCCAGCAGTCCGAGTAGAGGCCCAAATTCACCCCTCCACTTT.

This chain joins TRBV6-1 and TRBJ2-1; no firm D call. Trimming removed 2 bases at V and 0 bases at J, with 8 bases between. Looked up from germline, CDR1 is MNHNS and CDR2 is SASEGT. The CDR3 spans 15 residues. CDR3 nucleotides: TGTGCCAGCAGTGAACAATCGAGCTCCTACAATGAGCAGTTCTTC. Its translation: CASSEQSSSYNEQFF.

The chain employs TRBV7-2 and TRBJ1-4; maybe TRBD1 (6 bases). V lost 2 bases to trimming and J lost 8 bases, with 12 bases between them. The CDR3 totals 14 residues. The germline V gene has CDR1 SGHTA and CDR2 FQGNSA. As DNA, the CDR3 is TGTGCCAGCAGCTTACGAGGGGGGGCGGAAAAACTGTTTTTT. It codes for CASSLRGGAEKLFF.

The chain recombines TRBV3-1 (or the pseudogene TRBV3-2) with TRBJ2-7, with 13 bases fitting TRBD2. V lost 0 bases and J lost 6; bases outside the gene matches: 5. The germline V gene has CDR1 LGHDT and CDR2 YNNKEL (reference sequence). The CDR3 has 16 residues. The CDR3 reads CASSQDRLAGGSEQYF. CDR3 in DNA: TGTGCCAGCAGCCAAGATCGACTAGCGGGAGGAAGCGAGCAGTACTTC.

J is TRBJ2-7 and V is TRBV3-1 (or the pseudogene TRBV3-2), with TRBD1 as a possible D gene (5 bases). Germline V gene lookup returns CDR1 LGHDT and CDR2 YNNKEL (reference sequence). CDR3 length: 13 amino acids. V lost 4 bases to trimming and J lost 0 bases, with 7 bases between them. The CDR3 region is CASSPGSSYEQYF. The CDR3 nucleotides read TGTGCCAGCAGCCCAGGGTCCTCCTACGAGCAGTACTTC.

The J gene is TRBJ2-7, the V gene TRBV5-1, with D possibly being TRBD2 (5 bases). Per the germline V gene, CDR1 is SGHRS and CDR2 is YFSETQ. V was shortened by 4 bases and J by 4 bases, with 12 bases between the two germline ends. This CDR3 has 13 residues. CDR3 region: CASSPLDSYEQYF. CDR3 sequence (DNA): TGCGCCAGCAGCCCGTTGGACTCTTACGAGCAGTACTTC.

The CDR3 reads CAWSRSVNTGELFF. The CDR3 DNA reads as TGTGCCTGGAGTCGAAGCGTGAACACCGGGGAGCTGTTTTTT. The V and J genes are TRBV30 and TRBJ2-2; D unresolved. V was clipped by 2 bases and J by 1 base, with 8 bases between them. The CDR3 loop spans 14 amino acids. Per the germline V gene, CDR1 is GTSNPN and CDR2 is SVGIG (reference sequence).

The chain recombines TRBV28 with TRBJ1-3; D is uncertain. The CDR3 contains 14 residues. Trimming shortened V by 6 bases and J by 0 bases, and 9 bases separated the two germline ends. The germline V gene encodes CDR1 MDHEN and CDR2 SYDVKM. As DNA, the CDR3 is TGTGCCAGCAGAATACCAGGCTCTGGAAACACCATATATTTT. This encodes CASRIPGSGNTIYF.

The chain has TRBV7-2 and TRBJ1-5; 10 nucleotides match TRBD1. The CDR3 extends over 15 amino acids. V lost 0 bases to trimming and J lost 11 bases; unmatched junction nucleotides: 7. The germline V gene has CDR1 SGHTA and CDR2 FQGNSA. CDR3 in amino acids: CASSLATGGVVSQHF. CDR3 nucleotide sequence: TGTGCCAGCAGCTTAGCGACAGGGGGCGTAGTGTCCCAGCATTTT.

The gene calls are TRBV28 and TRBJ2-2; possible D gene TRBD1, 6 bases. The germline V and J ends were trimmed by 6 bases and 5 bases, with 13 bases remaining between them. CDR3 length: 14 amino acids. Germline V gene data show CDR1 as MDHEN and CDR2 as SYDVKM. The CDR3 is CASRQGPETGELFF. As DNA, the CDR3 is TGTGCCAGCAGACAGGGACCAGAAACCGGGGAGCTGTTTTTT.

The rearrangement uses TRBV30 and TRBJ1-3, with D maybe TRBD1 (5 bases). CDR1 is GTSNPN, CDR2 SVGIG, per germline (reference sequence). Trimming removed 4 bases from V and 4 bases from J, with 5 bases in between. CDR3 length equals 11 residues. The DNA of the CDR3 is TGTGCCTGGACAGGGGGAAACACCATATATTTT. Its protein is CAWTGGNTIYF. The full variable domain, rest sourced from reference TRBV30 and TRBJ1-3, is SQTIHQWPATLVQPVGSPLSLECTVEGTSNPNLYWYRQAAGRGLQLLFYSVGIGQISSEVPQNLSASRPQDRQFILSSKKLLLSDSGFYLCAWTGGNTIYFGEGSWLTVV.

J is TRBJ2-6 and V is TRBV6-5; no clear D. The germline V and J ends were trimmed by 6 bases and 2 bases, with 2 bases remaining between them. This CDR3 comprises 12 residues. Germline assignment: CDR1 MNHEY and CDR2 SVGAGI. CDR3 nucleotides: TGTGCCAGCAGCACTGGGGCCAACGTCCTGACTTTC. This codes for CASSTGANVLTF.

The V call is TRBV24-1, the J call TRBJ2-5; 8 bases match TRBD1. V lost 2 bases and J lost 5; bases outside the gene matches: 6. Germline V gives CDR1 KGHDR, CDR2 SFDVKD. The CDR3 runs to 15 residues. The DNA of the CDR3 is TGTGCCACCAGTGATTCAGGGGGCGCGGGTGAGACCCAGTACTTC. Its protein product is CATSDSGGAGETQYF.

The chain recombines TRBV5-5 with TRBJ1-1; D is perhaps TRBD1 (6 bases). Trimming removed 4 bases from V and 6 bases from J, with 16 bases in between. CDR1 SGHKS and CDR2 YYEKEE come from the germline V gene (reference sequence). The CDR3 extends over 14 amino acids. The CDR3 region has the DNA TGTGCCAGCAGCCCCTGGGACATAACTTCTGAAGCTTTCTTT. Translated, it gives CASSPWDITSEAFF.

The chain recombines TRBV6-6 with TRBJ2-7, with TRBD1 matching over 7 bases. The junction had 5 bases not matched to a gene; V was cut back by 5 bases and J by 4 bases. This CDR3 contains 13 residues. Germline CDR1 is MNHNY and CDR2 is SVGAGI (reference sequence). CDR3 protein: CASSHDREYEQYF. The CDR3 DNA follows: TGTGCCAGCAGTCACGACAGGGAGTACGAGCAGTACTTC.

This clone has only a few counts. DNA of the CDR3: TGTGCCAGCAACCGGGGCCCGGCGGGGACTGAAGCTTTCTTT. Its translation: CASNRGPAGTEAFF. The chain employs TRBV9 and TRBJ1-1; a weak D match, TRBD1 (5 bases). The germline gives CDR1 SGDLS, CDR2 YYNGEE. With 6 bases removed from V and 5 bases from J, the gap between germline ends came to 17 bases. CDR3 length: 14 residues.